Listed here are 31 T cell receptor beta chains from one sample, sequenced in a study of blood T cell repertoires in COVID-19 (dated by TCRdb to about 2020). The receptor library was made with the immunoSEQ multiplex PCR assay. TCRdb mirrors the immuneACCESS table, restricted to in-frame sequences. Some clones are absent from its copies; in checked studies, under half trace to an unresolved V gene, and the reason for the others is unknown. This sample lists roughly 200,000 clones; around 84% were detected once. Approximately 6% of the sample rests with the top ten. The specimen was peripheral blood. The receptors were gathered from a man at least 80 years old with acute or convalescent COVID-19.

This clone was recorded a few times. The rearrangement uses TRBV5-1 and TRBJ2-1; 7 bases match TRBD2. The germline V gene has CDR1 SGHRS and CDR2 YFSETQ. V gave up 6 bases and J gave up 8 bases; unmatched junction bases: 11. This CDR3 comprises 14 residues. The CDR3 region is CASTSAAGVYEQFF. CDR3 nucleotide sequence: TGCGCCAGCACCTCCGCGGCGGGAGTTTATGAGCAGTTCTTC.

This chain links TRBV27 with TRBJ1-5; tentatively, D is TRBD1 (6 bases). The germline CDR1 and CDR2 sequences are MNHEY and SMNVEV (reference sequence). Trimming took 6 bases from V and 6 from J, leaving 18 bases between them. The CDR3 is 15 amino acids. The chain's CDR3 is CASRGGAGTGQPQHF. The CDR3 coding sequence is TGTGCCAGCAGGGGGGGGGCTGGGACGGGTCAGCCCCAGCATTTT.

J is TRBJ2-1 and V is TRBV2; TRBD2 might be the D (6 bases). In germline, CDR1 is SNHLY, CDR2 FYNNEI. The CDR3 is made up of 14 amino acids. Trimming left V 0 bases short and J 7 bases short, with 10 bases between. The CDR3 reads CASSEAGLANEQFF. The CDR3 nucleotides are TGTGCCAGCAGTGAAGCGGGGCTAGCGAATGAGCAGTTCTTC.

The chain combines TRBV18 with TRBJ1-5; 10 bases are shared with TRBD1. The CDR3 loop spans 20 amino acids. Germline CDR1 and CDR2: KGHSH and LQKENI. V lost 6 bases, J lost 2 bases, and 19 bases stayed unmatched. The CDR3 protein is CASSQNRDRGFSRGNQPQHF. CDR3 nucleotide sequence: TGTGCCAGCTCTCAAAACCGGGACAGGGGATTTAGTAGAGGCAATCAGCCCCAGCATTTT.

V usage is TRBV10-2 and J usage is TRBJ2-1, with TRBD2 matching over 7 bases. CDR1 and CDR2 (germline): WSHSY, SAAADI. With 7 bases clipped from V and 4 bases from J, the junction kept 7 bases outside the gene matches. The CDR3 contains 14 residues. The CDR3 protein is CASKAGVTYNEQFF. CDR3 in DNA: TGCGCCAGCAAGGCGGGAGTAACTTACAATGAGCAGTTCTTC.

The chain combines TRBV6-5 with TRBJ2-3, with D possibly matching TRBD2 (6 bases). The germline V gene encodes CDR1 MNHEY and CDR2 SVGAGI. The length of the CDR3 is 14 residues. Trimming pared 10 bases from V and 0 bases from J, leaving 14 bases between. CDR3 amino acids: CATQLAPSTDTQYF. DNA for the CDR3: TGTGCCACGCAACTAGCACCTAGCACAGATACGCAGTATTTT.

The CDR3 DNA reads TGTGCCAGTAATAATGGTCCAGGCTATGGCTACACCTTC. Its translation: CASNNGPGYGYTF. This sequence joins TRBV19 and TRBJ1-2, with no clear D. V shed 7 bases and J shed 4 bases, with 13 bases lying between them. This CDR3 comprises 13 residues. Per germline, CDR1 LNHDA and CDR2 SQIVND (reference sequence).

The chain has TRBV19 and TRBJ2-3; possible D gene TRBD1, 6 bases. Trimming removed 6 bases from V and 0 bases from J, with 10 bases in between. The CDR3 has 14 amino acids. Germline V gene lookup returns CDR1 LNHDA and CDR2 SQIVND (reference sequence). The CDR3 DNA sequence: TGTGCCAGTAGGAGACAGGCGAGCACAGATACGCAGTATTTT. Its translation: CASRRQASTDTQYF.

There are a few counts of this clone. The chain has TRBV3-1 (or the pseudogene TRBV3-2) and TRBJ2-7; D perhaps matches TRBD2 (6 bases). Looked up from germline, CDR1 is LGHDT and CDR2 is YNNKEL (reference sequence). V shed 1 base and J shed 6 bases, with 22 bases lying between them. The CDR3 contains 17 residues. In nucleotides, the CDR3 is TGTGCCAGCAGCCAAGGAGGAGGGGCCCCTCTTGGCGGCGAGCAGTACTTC. It translates to CASSQGGGAPLGGEQYF.

This chain links TRBV11-2 with TRBJ2-1; TRBD1 might be the D (6 bases). The CDR3 has 16 amino acids. Germline CDR1 is SGHAT and CDR2 is FQNNGV. V was cut by 1 base and J by 2 bases, with 12 bases left in between. In DNA, the CDR3 is TGTGCCAGCAGCTTAGTGGACAGTGGCGCCTACAATGAGCAGTTCTTC. This codes for CASSLVDSGAYNEQFF.

The rearrangement joins TRBV28 to TRBJ2-3, with D tentatively TRBD1 (5 bases). Germline V gives CDR1 MDHEN, CDR2 SYDVKM. V lost 7 bases and J lost 0, with 17 bases in between. This CDR3 is 16 amino acids long. The CDR3 nucleotides are TGTGCCAGCAAGGCCGGCAGGGCCACTAGCACAGATACGCAGTATTTT. It encodes CASKAGRATSTDTQYF.

This rearrangement joins TRBV2 to TRBJ2-1; D possibly corresponds to TRBD2 (5 bases). V was clipped by 7 bases and J by 6 bases, with 16 bases between them. This CDR3 spans 14 amino acids. Germline values: CDR1 SNHLY, CDR2 FYNNEI. As DNA, the CDR3 is TGTGCCAGCACCGACACTAGGCGGGTCAATGAGCAGTTCTTC. As protein: CASTDTRRVNEQFF.

The chain employs TRBV28 and TRBJ2-6; 7 nucleotides align to TRBD1. Unmatched junction bases numbered 3, after V lost 6 bases and J lost 1 base. From germline, CDR1 is MDHEN and CDR2 SYDVKM. CDR3 size: 15 residues. CDR3 in amino acids: CASSLTGSGANVLTF. CDR3 in DNA: TGTGCCAGCAGCCTGACAGGGTCTGGGGCCAACGTCCTGACTTTC.

The chain has TRBV24-1 and TRBJ2-5; D gene ambiguous. Germline V gives CDR1 KGHDR, CDR2 SFDVKD. Trimming pared 5 bases from V and 4 bases from J, leaving 4 bases between. This CDR3 contains 11 residues. CDR3 region: CATSGGETQYF. The CDR3 DNA reads TGTGCCACCAGTGGAGGAGAGACCCAGTACTTC.

The chain is built from TRBV6-5 and TRBJ2-5; possible D gene TRBD2, 6 bases. The V end lost 2 bases, the J end lost 1 base, and 11 bases lay between the germline ends. Germline CDR1 and CDR2: MNHEY and SVGAGI. CDR3 length: 15 residues. CDR3 protein: CASSYPSGGQETQYF. CDR3 nucleotide sequence: TGTGCCAGCAGTTACCCGTCCGGGGGCCAAGAGACCCAGTACTTC.

The chain joins TRBV3-1 (or the pseudogene TRBV3-2) to TRBJ2-5; 13 positions match TRBD2. J gave up 6 bases and V 1 base, and 8 bases lay outside the gene matches. From germline, CDR1 is LGHDT and CDR2 YNNKEL (reference sequence). The CDR3 runs 17 residues. CDR3 sequence reads: CASSQVTSGRGSKTQYF. CDR3 sequence (DNA): TGTGCCAGCAGCCAAGTAACTAGCGGGAGGGGTAGCAAGACCCAGTACTTC.

The V call is TRBV29-1, the J call TRBJ1-2, with TRBD1 matching 10 bases. J gave up 6 bases and V 5 bases, and 3 bases lay outside the gene matches. There are 12 residues in the CDR3. Looked up from germline, CDR1 is SQVTM and CDR2 is ANQGSEA. The CDR3 here is CSVRDRGHGYTF. The CDR3 coding sequence is TGCAGCGTTAGGGACAGGGGTCATGGCTACACCTTC. Using reference TRBV29-1 and TRBJ1-2 for the parts outside the CDR3, the full variable domain is SAVISQKPSRDICQRGTSLTIQCQVDSQVTMMFWYRQQPGQSLTLIATANQGSEATYESGFVIDKFPISRPNLTFSTLTVSNMSPEDSSIYLCSVRDRGHGYTFGSGTRLTVV.

The genes are TRBV28 and TRBJ2-3; weak D call: TRBD2 (6 bases). V lost 6 bases, J lost 2 bases, and 18 bases lay in between. This CDR3 contains 16 residues. Germline CDR1 and CDR2: MDHEN and SYDVKM. CDR3 in DNA: TGTGCCAGCAGCTCGACCGGGACTTTCGTCACAGATACGCAGTATTTT. It specifies CASSSTGTFVTDTQYF.

The chain employs TRBV3-1 (or the pseudogene TRBV3-2) and TRBJ2-1, with D possibly TRBD2 on 6 matching bases. Germline CDR1 and CDR2: LGHDT and YNNKEL (reference sequence). The CDR3 loop spans 14 amino acids. Trimming removed 4 bases from V and 6 bases from J, with 13 bases in between. The CDR3 DNA follows: TGTGCCAGCAGCCGACTGGGAGGCCCCAATGAGCAGTTCTTC. Protein: CASSRLGGPNEQFF.

The chain links TRBV4-2 to TRBJ2-2; the D gene is possibly TRBD2 (5 bases). With 1 base removed from V and 4 bases from J, the gap between germline ends came to 10 bases. CDR1 and CDR2 from the germline V gene are LGHNA and YNFKEQ. This CDR3 has 15 residues. The CDR3 loop reads CASSQGRGGTGELFF. The CDR3 DNA follows: TGTGCCAGCAGCCAAGGAAGAGGAGGCACCGGGGAGCTGTTTTTT.

The rearrangement joins TRBV6-5 to TRBJ2-2; D unclear. There are 14 residues in the CDR3. Germline values: CDR1 MNHEY, CDR2 SVGAGI. Trimming cost V 2 bases and J 4 bases, with 8 bases left between them. The CDR3 DNA reads as TGTGCCAGCAGTTACCGCTACGGCACCGGGGAGCTGTTTTTT. It specifies CASSYRYGTGELFF.

This clone was seen only a few times. The V gene is TRBV9, the J gene TRBJ1-6; maybe TRBD1 (6 bases). The germline CDR1 and CDR2 sequences are SGDLS and YYNGEE. Trimming pared 0 bases from V and 7 bases from J, leaving 11 bases between. The CDR3 runs 15 residues. The CDR3 region has the DNA TGTGCCAGCAGCGTAGAGGGGGGGCTGAATTCACCCCTCCACTTT. This sequence encodes CASSVEGGLNSPLHF.

This clone has more than one count but fewer than ten. CDR3 coding DNA: TGTGCCATCAGTCCGGGACAGGGCAATCAGCCCCAGCATTTT. This encodes CAISPGQGNQPQHF. The chain is built from TRBV10-3 and TRBJ1-5; 8 bases match TRBD1. The CDR3 length is 14 residues. Trimming took 5 bases from V and 2 from J; bases not matched to a gene: 2. Germline CDR1 ENHRY, CDR2 SYGVKD.

The rearrangement links TRBV10-2 to TRBJ2-3; 8 bases map to TRBD2. The J segment lost 6 bases and the V segment lost 4 bases, leaving 6 bases of the junction unmatched. This CDR3 has 14 residues. Germline CDR1 WSHSY, CDR2 SAAADI. The CDR3 loop reads CASSGISGKDTQYF. The DNA of the CDR3 is TGCGCCAGCAGTGGGATTAGCGGGAAGGATACGCAGTATTTT.

This sequence joins TRBV6-9 and TRBJ2-7, with D maybe TRBD1 (7 bases). Germline V gene data show CDR1 as MNHGY and CDR2 as SVAAGI. V shed 6 bases and J shed 5 bases, with 17 bases lying between them. The CDR3 consists of 14 residues. CDR3 nucleotide sequence: TGTGCCAGCAGCCATGAGGGGGCGGGGAACGAGCAGTACGTC. Residues: CASSHEGAGNEQYV.

This clone came up a few times. The CDR3 spells CASSLVGGRAETQYF. The CDR3 region has the DNA TGTGCCAGCAGCTTAGTGGGGGGGCGCGCAGAGACCCAGTACTTC. The chain carries TRBV7-7 and TRBJ2-5; possible D gene TRBD2, 7 bases. The germline V gene encodes CDR1 SSHAT and CDR2 FNYEAQ (reference sequence). The CDR3 runs 15 residues. The V and J ends lost 1 base and 4 bases respectively, with 13 bases between them.

CDR3 in amino acids: CASSLPGQGVVLQPQHF. As DNA, the CDR3 is TGTGCCAGCAGCCTTCCGGGACAGGGGGTCGTCTTACAGCCCCAGCATTTT. J is TRBJ1-5 and V is TRBV21-1; TRBD1 reflects the table's D call only, with no check against the DNA. TRBV21-1 corresponds to a pseudogene. The CDR3 totals 17 residues.

This clone was seen once. This chain links TRBV3-1 (or the pseudogene TRBV3-2) with TRBJ2-1; 8 bases are shared with TRBD2. The V gene end was trimmed by 4 bases and the J gene end by 4 bases; junction bases not matched to a gene: 3. The germline CDR1 and CDR2 sequences are LGHDT and YNNKEL (reference sequence). This CDR3 region has 14 residues. CDR3 coding DNA: TGTGCCAGCAGCCTCGGCGGGGGGTACAATGAGCAGTTCTTC. Translation: CASSLGGGYNEQFF.

The genes are TRBV15 and TRBJ1-5; 7 bases match TRBD1. V gave up 1 base and J gave up 7 bases; unmatched junction bases: 4. The CDR3 contains 14 residues. Germline CDR1 and CDR2: LNHNV and YYDKDF (reference sequence). CDR3: CATSRAGGLQPQHF. In nucleotides, the CDR3 is TGTGCCACCAGCAGAGCAGGGGGATTACAGCCCCAGCATTTT.

The chain uses TRBV5-1 and TRBJ2-7, with 7 bases that match TRBD1. The CDR3 runs 14 residues. Germline loops: CDR1 SGHRS, CDR2 YFSETQ. Losses at the gene ends were 2 bases for V and 3 bases for J; bases not matched to a gene: 5. CDR3 in amino acids: CASSLKGAGYEQYF. The CDR3 DNA is TGCGCCAGCAGCTTAAAGGGGGCGGGCTACGAGCAGTACTTC.

The table lists this clone with a few counts. The chain has TRBV18 and TRBJ1-1; 7 nucleotides line up with TRBD1. CDR3 size: 17 residues. Germline V gene sequence: CDR1 KGHSH, CDR2 LQKENI. The V gene end was trimmed by 5 bases and the J gene end by 0 bases; junction bases not matched to a gene: 12. CDR3 DNA sequence: TGTGCCAGCTCATCGGGACAGCTGTCAAGAATGAACACTGAAGCTTTCTTT. This codes for CASSSGQLSRMNTEAFF.